Sequencing of this TCR beta chain was carried out in a study of OX40 agonist ivuxolimab in advanced cancers. Study summary: Patients in dose escalation had liver, melanoma, kidney or head and neck cancers.

Germline CDR1 and CDR2: MNHNS and SASEGT. V lost 6 bases and J lost 0; bases outside the gene matches: 7. There are 15 residues in the CDR3. Measured with immunoSEQ multiplex PCR; TCRdb has only the in-frame clones, and not every one. The repertoire includes approximately 79,000 clones, about 94% of them detected once, and 20% sits in the top ten. The specimen was CD4+ or CD8+ T cells sorted from blood, collected in a trial of the OX40 agonist ivuxolimab. This TCR was sampled from an adult with an advanced solid tumor such as melanoma, head and neck, liver or kidney cancer. The chain joins TRBV6-1 to TRBJ1-1; 7 nucleotides align to TRBD1. This CDR3 reads CASRGGGYMNTEAFF. Here the CDR3 DNA reads TGTGCCAGCAGAGGGGGCGGGTACATGAACACTGAAGCTTTCTTT.